This T cell receptor beta chain originates from a study of cytomegalovirus exposure and HLA in healthy donors. In the study overall: A prior analysis found 117 million unique TCR beta sequences from around 180 million T cells. Among the approximately 400 donors who were genotyped, 70% to 90% fell in the genetic ancestry cluster that is associated with self-reported Caucasian donors.

Study results and limitations: TCR beta sequences reportedly predicted most subjects' HLA-A and HLA-B alleles accurately. Earlier results showed most TCR beta V segments being productive about 87% or about 30% of the time.

PCR used 60 Vbeta primers and 13 Jbeta primers. Some clones are missing from TCRdb's copy, which holds only in-frame ones; the method was immunoSEQ multiplex PCR. This table has 85,000 to 100,000 clones, roughly 80% appearing once. With regard to this clone: Antigen: not known.

The sequenced sample consisted of PBMCs. This TCR came from a girl aged 2 to 9 in good health and CMV-seropositive.

CDR3 amino acids: CASSPTSGYEQYF. CDR3 bases: TGTGCCAGCAGCCCGACTAGCGGATACGAGCAGTACTTC. The V and J genes are TRBV7-2 and TRBJ2-7, with 9 bases lining up with TRBD2. In germline, CDR1 is SGHTA, CDR2 FQGNSA. This CDR3 contains 13 residues. Losses at the gene ends were 5 bases for V and 4 bases for J; bases not matched to a gene: 3.